A selection of T cell receptor beta chains follows, all from one sample in a study of blood T cell repertoires in COVID-19. TCRdb's table, derived via immunoSEQ multiplex PCR, lists solely in-frame clones and lacks some. In the table there are around 25,000 clones, 75% to 90% of which are singletons. Sequencing was performed on peripheral blood. These receptor sequences come from a woman aged 70-85 years with active COVID-19. The CDR3 runs from the conserved cysteine through the conserved F or W. Fields, in order: J gene, V gene, D gene, clone size, CDR3 DNA, CDR3 protein. A D gene is named only where the DNA matches it firmly. Clone sizes are given selectively: once, few, many, or a class where the clone is expanded.

>TRBJ2-4|TRBV4-3|NA|NA
TGCGCCAGCAGCCCCGAGACAGTGGCCAAAAACATTCAGTACTTC
CASSPETVAKNIQYF
>TRBJ2-7|TRBV19|TRBD2|NA
TGTGCCAGTGCCCGACCGGATACTAGCGGGGGATACGAGCAGTACTTC
CASARPDTSGGYEQYF
>TRBJ1-6|TRBV5-6|TRBD1|NA
TGTGCCAGCAGCTCCGGACAGGGGAATTCACCCCTCCACTTT
CASSSGQGNSPLHF
>TRBJ2-7|TRBV27|NA|NA
TGTGCCAGCAGTCCACGGCGAGGGGAGCAGTACTTC
CASSPRRGEQYF
>TRBJ2-5|TRBV19|TRBD1|NA
TGTGCCAGTAGTATTAACAGGGGGGAGACCCAGTACTTC
CASSINRGETQYF
>TRBJ2-5|TRBV13|TRBD1|once
TGTGCCAGCAGCTTTAAGCAGGGGGATGGTGGGACCCAGTACTTC
CASSFKQGDGGTQYF
>TRBJ2-5|TRBV7-2|TRBD2|NA
TGTGCCAGCACCTTGAGCGGGGGGGCCTTCCAAGAGACCCAGTACTTC
CASTLSGGAFQETQYF
>TRBJ1-4|TRBV4-2|TRBD1|NA
TGTGCCAGCAGCCAAGGAGGGACAGGGGATGAAAAACTGTTTTTT
CASSQGGTGDEKLFF
>TRBJ2-5|TRBV7-9|NA|NA
TGTGCCAGCAGGATACTAGGGTTTCAGACCCAGTACTTC
CASRILGFQTQYF
>TRBJ1-2|TRBV15|TRBD1|NA
TGTGCCACCAGCAGAGCGGGTGGGACAGTAGGGGGAAAAAACTATGGCTACACCTTC
CATSRAGGTVGGKNYGYTF
>TRBJ1-6|TRBV10-3|TRBD1|NA
TGTGCCATCAGTGAGGGACAGGGCGGGAATTCACCCCTCCACTTT
CAISEGQGGNSPLHF
>TRBJ1-2|TRBV18|TRBD1|NA
TGTGCCAGCTCACCACCAGGGACAGGGAATGATGGCTACACCTTC
CASSPPGTGNDGYTF
>TRBJ2-3|TRBV2|TRBD2|NA
TGTGCCAGCAGTGCCCGGGGACTAGCGGGGAGGGATACGCAGTATTTT
CASSARGLAGRDTQYF
>TRBJ2-7|TRBV27|TRBD1|NA
TGTGCCAGCAGTTTTCCCGGGACAGCCTACGAGCAGTACTTC
CASSFPGTAYEQYF